The clone carrying this TCR beta chain was seen only a few times. Its antigen is as yet unknown. The sample comes from a study of cytomegalovirus exposure and HLA in healthy donors. PCR was performed using 60 Vbeta and 13 Jbeta primers. Clones were sequenced by immunoSEQ multiplex PCR, and TCRdb holds only the in-frame ones, with some missing. The sample shows 130,000 or so clones, about three quarters of them seen only once. The study, taken as a whole, reports: A list of about 160 TCR beta chains associated with cytomegalovirus was given. It was confirmed in vitro that a few of the CMV-associated chains were specific for CMV antigens.

V dropped 0 bases and J dropped 4; count of bases not matched to a gene: 5. Germline CDR1 is SGHRS and CDR2 is YFSETQ. The CDR3 spans 15 residues. The J gene is TRBJ2-7, the V gene TRBV5-1; 9 bases match TRBD1. The sequenced sample was PBMCs. This clonotype originated in a man aged 35-49 years in good health and CMV-seropositive. The CDR3 nucleotides are TGCGCCAGCAGCTTGGGACAGGGGGTTCTATACGAGCAGTACTTC. It codes for CASSLGQGVLYEQYF. Full variable domain (rest looked up from reference TRBV5-1 and TRBJ2-7): KAGVTQTPRYLIKTRGQQVTLSCSPISGHRSVSWYQQTPGQGLQFLFEYFSETQRNKGNFPGRFSGRQFSNSRSEMNVSTLELGDSALYLCASSLGQGVLYEQYFGPGTRLTVT.